Listed below are T cell receptor beta chains from one sample, sequenced in a study of T cells in tuberculosis. This table comes from immunoSEQ multiplex PCR, and its TCRdb copy is limited to in-frame clones, with some not included. The sample has tens of thousands of clones; roughly nine tenths are singletons. The sample consisted of PBMCs, taken at tuberculosis diagnosis. Source of these receptors: an adult with tuberculosis. CDR3s include the opening cysteine and the closing phenylalanine or tryptophan. The order of the fields is J gene, clone size, D gene, V gene, CDR3 protein, CDR3 DNA. A D gene is named only where the DNA matches it firmly. Size values are once, few and many counts, or a class for expanded clones, and some rows have none.

>TRBJ2-1|once|-|TRBV5-6
CASSLEIGAIYNEQFF
TGTGCCAGCAGCTTGGAAATTGGGGCTATCTACAATGAGCAGTTCTTC
>TRBJ2-7|-|TRBD1|TRBV10-3
CAISESGQGPYEQYF
TGTGCCATCAGTGAGTCGGGACAGGGGCCCTACGAGCAGTACTTC
>TRBJ2-1|-|TRBD1|TRBV7-6
CASSLVDRGRQFF
TGTGCCAGCAGCTTAGTCGACAGGGGGCGGCAGTTCTTC
>TRBJ1-3|-|-|TRBV11-2
CASSLFTGGSGNTIYF
TGTGCCAGCAGCTTATTCACGGGGGGCTCTGGAAACACCATATATTTT
>TRBJ1-1|-|TRBD1|TRBV13
CASSLGTGGGHTEAFF
TGTGCCAGCAGCTTAGGGACAGGGGGCGGTCACACTGAAGCTTTCTTT
>TRBJ1-4|once|TRBD1|TRBV11-2
CASKKGAPEKLFF
TGTGCCAGCAAGAAGGGGGCGCCGGAAAAACTGTTTTTT
>TRBJ1-3|-|TRBD1|TRBV28
CASSLLDRVLISGNTIYF
TGTGCCAGCAGTTTACTAGACAGGGTGCTAATCTCTGGAAACACCATATATTTT
>TRBJ2-2|-|TRBD2|TRBV5-4
CASSLGLAGTTGELFF
TGTGCCAGCAGCTTGGGCCTAGCGGGCACCACCGGGGAGCTGTTTTTT
>TRBJ2-3|-|TRBD2|TRBV7-2
CASSLVVGSAGADTQYF
TGTGCCAGCAGCTTAGTCGTGGGATCGGCGGGGGCAGATACGCAGTATTTT
>TRBJ1-3|-|-|TRBV9
CASSVAGTWNGNTIYF
TGTGCCAGCAGCGTAGCTGGGACATGGAATGGAAACACCATATATTTT
>TRBJ1-1|-|-|TRBV19
CASSMTAGGAFF
TGTGCCAGTAGTATGACAGCGGGAGGGGCTTTCTTT
>TRBJ2-7|-|-|TRBV25-1
CASSGHSSYEQYF
TGTGCCAGCTCGGGACATAGCTCCTACGAGCAGTACTTC
>TRBJ1-2|-|TRBD1|TRBV27
CASSPGTGPNYGYTF
TGTGCCAGCAGTCCCGGGACAGGACCTAACTATGGCTACACCTTC
>TRBJ2-5|-|TRBD1|TRBV5-1
CASSLGDRAPETQYF
TGCGCCAGCAGCTTAGGTGACAGGGCCCCAGAGACCCAGTACTTC
>TRBJ1-3|-|-|TRBV2
CASSLQGAGNTIYF
TGTGCCAGCAGCTTACAGGGTGCTGGAAACACCATATATTTT
>TRBJ2-2|-|-|TRBV11-3
CASSLDPGFSNTGELFF
TGTGCCAGCAGCTTAGATCCAGGGTTTTCGAACACCGGGGAGCTGTTTTTT
>TRBJ2-7|-|-|TRBV7-2
CASSLGGGVSSYEQYF
TGTGCCAGCAGCTTAGGTGGCGGGGTTAGCTCCTACGAGCAGTACTTC
>TRBJ2-7|-|-|TRBV19
CASSIAPSARRTHEQYF
TGTGCCAGTAGTATAGCCCCTAGCGCGAGACGAACCCACGAGCAGTACTTC
>TRBJ2-4|once|-|TRBV2
CASSDPGLWVLKSAKNIQYF
TGTGCCAGCAGCGATCCGGGACTTTGGGTCCTCAAATCGGCCAAAAACATTCAGTACTTC
>TRBJ2-7|-|TRBD2|TRBV28
CASSKAGEIEQYF
TGTGCCAGCAGTAAGGCGGGAGAGATTGAGCAGTACTTC
>TRBJ1-4|-|TRBD1|TRBV2
CASTARTGANEKLFF
TGTGCCAGCACCGCACGGACAGGCGCTAATGAAAAACTGTTTTTT
>TRBJ2-7|-|TRBD1|TRBV5-5
CASSPAMAQGVHEQYF
TGTGCCAGCAGCCCTGCTATGGCACAGGGGGTCCACGAGCAGTACTTC
>TRBJ2-6|-|TRBD2|TRBV7-3
CASSISGGSGANVLTF
TGTGCCAGCAGCATTAGCGGGGGCTCTGGGGCCAACGTCCTGACTTTC
>TRBJ1-2|-|-|TRBV6-1
CASSGTVPRDYGYTF
TGTGCCAGCAGTGGGACAGTCCCCCGAGACTATGGCTACACCTTC
>TRBJ2-7|-|-|TRBV28
CASSPVREALEQYF
TGTGCCAGCAGTCCAGTCAGGGAAGCGCTCGAGCAGTACTTC
>TRBJ1-4|-|-|TRBV2
CASKGSLDEKLFF
TGTGCCAGCAAGGGGTCTTTGGATGAAAAACTGTTTTTT
>TRBJ1-2|-|-|TRBV25-1
CASSLNGDYGYTF
TGTGCCAGCAGTTTAAACGGGGACTATGGCTACACCTTC
>TRBJ1-1|-|-|TRBV30
CAGLWETEAFF
TGTGCCGGCCTTTGGGAGACTGAAGCTTTCTTT
>TRBJ1-5|-|TRBD1|TRBV11-2
CASSAEAGQNQPQHF
TGTGCCAGCAGCGCGGAGGCGGGACAGAATCAGCCCCAGCATTTT
>TRBJ1-5|-|-|TRBV6-1
CASSGGFNQPQHF
TGTGCCAGCAGCGGGGGTTTTAATCAGCCCCAGCATTTT
>TRBJ1-2|-|-|TRBV5-1
CASSLGGGYGYTF
TGCGCCAGCAGCTTGGGGGGCGGCTATGGCTACACCTTC
>TRBJ2-7|-|TRBD2|TRBV4-2
CASGSAGGSYYEQYF
TGTGCCTCGGGGTCGGCGGGAGGGTCCTACTACGAGCAGTACTTC
>TRBJ1-5|-|TRBD1|TRBV6-6
CASSLERGQGQPQHF
TGTGCCAGCAGTTTGGAAAGGGGGCAGGGTCAGCCCCAGCATTTT
>TRBJ1-1|-|-|TRBV10-3
CAISEFGNTEAFF
TGTGCCATCAGTGAGTTCGGGAACACTGAAGCTTTCTTT
>TRBJ1-2|-|-|TRBV25-1
CASEGGGGRGYTF
TGTGCCAGCGAGGGAGGAGGAGGACGGGGCTACACCTTC
>TRBJ1-1|-|-|TRBV5-1
CASSLGGSSTEAFF
TGCGCCAGCAGCCTCGGCGGGTCGTCCACTGAAGCTTTCTTT
>TRBJ1-2|-|TRBD1|TRBV5-8
CASSPDRGPFGYTF
TGTGCCAGCAGCCCGGACAGGGGGCCCTTTGGCTACACCTTC
>TRBJ2-1|once|TRBD1|TRBV2
CASSRDSHSYNEQFF
TGTGCCAGCAGTCGGGACAGTCACTCCTACAATGAGCAGTTCTTC
>TRBJ2-7|-|TRBD1|TRBV6-6
CASSRTGDPTYEQYF
TGTGCCAGCAGTCGGACAGGGGACCCCACCTACGAGCAGTACTTC
>TRBJ2-1|-|TRBD1|TRBV6-5
CASSADRGTYNEQFF
TGTGCCAGCAGTGCGGACAGGGGGACCTACAATGAGCAGTTCTTC
>TRBJ2-3|-|-|TRBV19
CASRRGEHTDTQYF
TGTGCCAGCAGAAGGGGTGAACACACAGATACGCAGTATTTT
>TRBJ2-5|-|-|TRBV25-1
CASSAPLRYQETQYF
TGTGCCAGCAGTGCCCCCCTGAGGTACCAAGAGACCCAGTACTTC
>TRBJ2-5|-|TRBD2|TRBV18
CASSPGAGGETQYF
TGTGCCAGCTCACCAGGAGCGGGAGGTGAGACCCAGTACTTC
>TRBJ1-3|-|-|TRBV5-6
CASSLGRVENTIYF
TGTGCCAGCAGCTTGGGCAGGGTAGAAAACACCATATATTTT
>TRBJ2-3|-|TRBD2|TRBV5-1
CASSLPLAGLDTQYF
TGCGCCAGCAGCTTGCCCCTAGCGGGGTTGGATACGCAGTATTTT
>TRBJ2-6|-|TRBD1|TRBV4-1
CASSLTGGSGANVLTF
TGCGCCAGCAGCCTGACAGGGGGCTCTGGGGCCAACGTCCTGACTTTC
>TRBJ2-7|-|-|TRBV14
CASSQGERSYEQYF
TGTGCCAGCAGCCAAGGGGAGAGATCCTACGAGCAGTACTTC
>TRBJ1-6|-|-|TRBV4-1
CASSPGEDNSPLHF
TGCGCCAGCAGCCCTGGAGAGGATAATTCACCCCTCCACTTT